The clone carrying this T cell receptor (beta chain) was seen more than once but under ten times. Its antigen is as yet unknown. These data belong to a study of Ad26.COV2.S vaccination and SARS-CoV-2 variants. On the study more broadly: A COV1001 Ad26.COV2.S trial-arm participant provided the sample.

Data came from immunoSEQ multiplex PCR; TCRdb stores just in-frame clones and leaves some out. The sample yields about 680,000 clones, roughly 90% seen once. The treatment was: approximately 18 received Ad26.COV2.S at low or high dose, single or two shots; 5 received placebo; per-sample allocation not given. After the first vaccine or placebo injection, samples were drawn on day 63. Donor was an adult aged 18-55 years in Boston. Germline CDR1 reads SGDLS; CDR2 reads YYNGEE. This CDR3 contains 14 residues. Trimming removed 3 bases from V and 5 bases from J, with 11 bases in between. Regarding the study as a whole: Greater spike-specific TCR breadth was seen in vaccine recipients than in placebo recipients. Recipients of vaccine and of placebo showed similar breadth of their non-spike TCR repertoires.

The sample was peripheral blood, taken in a trial of Ad26.COV2.S vaccine versus placebo. This chain links TRBV9 with TRBJ2-2; perhaps D is TRBD1 or TRBD2 (5 bases each). The receptor's source is a person aged 18 to 59 who received the Ad26.COV2.S COVID-19 vaccine or a placebo. The CDR3 nucleotides read TGTGCCAGCAGCGCGGGACCGACTACCGGGGAGCTGTTTTTT. Its protein product is CASSAGPTTGELFF.